This T cell receptor (beta chain) comes out of a study of blood T cell repertoires in COVID-19. Study-wide background: Sample material is recorded as cDNA or gDNA derived from T cells, B-cell-depleted T cells, or PBMCs.

CDR1 SGHVS and CDR2 FQNEAQ come from the germline V gene. V shed 0 bases, J shed 3 bases, and the junction held 5 bases outside the gene matches. CDR3 size: 16 residues. Profiling relied on immunoSEQ multiplex PCR, and the TCRdb table lists in-frame clones only, not all of them. The table records 75,000 to 95,000 clones, around 85% of them present only once. The sample comprised peripheral blood. The source is an elderly man with active or convalescent COVID-19. This chain links TRBV7-8 with TRBJ2-3; 8 bases align to TRBD1. The CDR3 sequence: CASSLAQGQETDTQYF. The CDR3 nucleotides are TGTGCCAGCAGCTTAGCGCAGGGACAGGAGACAGATACGCAGTATTTT.